These 11 T cell receptor beta chains originate from one sample sequenced in a study of metastatic and nonmetastatic thyroid tumors. Thyroid surgery took place with no prior treatment in any patient. MiXCR re-clonotyped the PCR reads for TCRdb. The sample lists 10,000 to 13,000 clones, less than 50% occurring once. Sequencing input: tumor tissue. The receptors derive from a female donor with papillary thyroid cancer or a benign thyroid nodule (not recorded which). Some clones in this sample may be carry-over from other donors' samples.

This clone was seen only a few times. V usage is TRBV6-4 and J usage is TRBJ2-3; 7 bases agree with TRBD2. The CDR3 length is 16 residues. J lost 3 bases, V lost 0 bases, and 6 bases had no gene match. Germline-derived CDR1 and CDR2 are MRHNA and SNTAGT. CDR3 amino acids: CASSDSASGGTDTQYF. The DNA for the CDR3 is TGTGCCAGCAGTGACTCGGCTAGCGGAGGGACAGATACGCAGTATTTT.

The rearrangement links TRBV7-9 to TRBJ2-2, with 8 nucleotides matching TRBD1. V was clipped by 5 bases and J by 5 bases; unmatched bases: 7. Germline CDR1 and CDR2: SEHNR and FQNEAQ (reference sequence). The CDR3 extends over 15 amino acids. The CDR3 region has the DNA TGTGCCAGCAGCCACGGACAGGGCACTACCGGGGAGCTGTTTTTT. It is translated as CASSHGQGTTGELFF.

The table lists this clone with a few counts. The CDR3 bases are TGTGCCAGCAGTCGGACTAGCCACGGGGAGCTGTTTTTT. Encoded protein: CASSRTSHGELFF. The rearrangement links TRBV12-3 or TRBV12-4 to TRBJ2-2; 8 bases line up with TRBD2. The CDR3 is made up of 13 amino acids. With 5 bases clipped from V and 7 bases from J, the junction kept 3 bases outside the gene matches.

V and J are TRBV11-2 and TRBJ2-7; TRBD2 agrees at 15 bases. The CDR3 is 17 residues long. Trimming cost V 4 bases and J 3 bases; bases outside gene matches: 7. Germline CDR1 and CDR2: SGHAT and FQNNGV. In nucleotides, the CDR3 is TGTGCCAGCAGCTCGGGACTAGCGGGAGGCGGGGGCTACGAGCAGTACTTC. Translated, it gives CASSSGLAGGGGYEQYF.

The rearrangement joins TRBV28 to TRBJ1-3; TRBD1 matches at 8 bases. V shed 4 bases and J 4 bases; nucleotides not matched to a gene: 12. Per germline, CDR1 MDHEN and CDR2 SYDVKM. The length of the CDR3 is 17 residues. The CDR3, as DNA: TGTGCCAGCAGTTCCTTCGACAGGGGATTTATGGGAAACACCATATATTTT. This sequence encodes CASSSFDRGFMGNTIYF.

This rearrangement joins TRBV5-1 to TRBJ2-7; TRBD2 agrees at 15 bases. Germline assignment: CDR1 SGHRS and CDR2 YFSETQ. The CDR3 sequence is 18 residues long. Trimming took 4 bases from V and 5 from J; bases not matched to a gene: 13. DNA of the CDR3: TGCGCCAGCAGCCTGCCGGGACTAGCGGGAGGCCCTGGGGACGAGCAGTACTTC. It specifies CASSLPGLAGGPGDEQYF.

This clone was seen a few times. The V call is TRBV6-5, the J call TRBJ2-2, with D hard to call. The CDR3 has 14 amino acids. The germline CDR1 and CDR2 sequences are MNHEY and SVGAGI. Between the trimmed V and J ends, which lost 2 bases and 1 base, there was a span of 5 bases. CDR3 in amino acids: CASSYARNTGELFF. CDR3 sequence (DNA): TGTGCCAGCAGTTACGCCAGGAACACCGGGGAGCTGTTTTTT.

This clone appeared once. The chain links TRBV7-2 to TRBJ2-7; D is perhaps TRBD1 (6 bases). Germline CDR1 SGHTA, CDR2 FQGNSA. The CDR3 totals 15 residues. V lost 5 bases and J lost 2, with 16 bases in between. The CDR3 spells CASSPSRGHTYEQYF. Written as DNA, the CDR3 is TGTGCCAGCAGCCCTAGCCGGGGACACACCTACGAGCAGTACTTC.

The chain has TRBV20-1 and TRBJ1-2; 9 nucleotides line up with TRBD1. The CDR3 totals 13 residues. After removal of 5 bases from V and 6 bases from J, the junction contained 7 bases not matched to a gene. Germline V gene sequence: CDR1 DFQATT, CDR2 SNEGSKA (reference sequence). CDR3 bases: TGCAGTGCTTCCGGGACAGGGACCGATGGCTACACCTTC. Residues: CSASGTGTDGYTF.

This sequence joins TRBV6-1 and TRBJ2-3; no reliable D call. The CDR3 consists of 13 residues. Deletions cut 6 bases from V and 5 bases from J, with 12 bases between. Germline V gene data show CDR1 as MNHNS and CDR2 as SASEGT. The chain's CDR3 is CASSFQRGDTQYF. The CDR3 DNA sequence: TGTGCCAGCAGCTTCCAGAGAGGAGATACGCAGTATTTT.

This clone was seen a handful of times. The chain recombines TRBV10-3 with TRBJ2-2; 7 positions match TRBD2. V lost 2 bases to trimming and J lost 2 bases; unmatched junction nucleotides: 2. Looked up from germline, CDR1 is ENHRY and CDR2 is SYGVKD. The CDR3 length is 15 residues. CDR3 region: CAISETAGNTGELFF. CDR3 nucleotide sequence: TGTGCCATCAGTGAGACAGCGGGAAACACCGGGGAGCTGTTTTTT.